This T cell receptor beta chain was captured by sequencing in a study of blood T cell repertoires in COVID-19. Study details: Sites in the United States, Italy and Spain provided acute and convalescent COVID-19 samples. T cells, B-cell-depleted T cells, or PBMCs supplied cDNA or gDNA.

The authors' processing: Reference gene primer amplification yielded estimated nucleated cell counts. Generated by immunoSEQ multiplex PCR, the TCRdb table keeps only in-frame clones and is missing some. The DNA was the basis for D and trimming; V, J and clone size are from that table. The table records roughly 84,000 clones, roughly 80% of them present only once. The V and J ends lost 2 bases and 6 bases, in that order; junction bases with no gene match: 7. CDR1 is MNHNY, CDR2 SVGAGI, per germline (reference sequence). The CDR3 has 16 amino acids. Sequenced: peripheral blood. The V gene is TRBV6-6, the J gene TRBJ1-6; the match to TRBD1 covers 7 bases. The receptor was derived from a woman in her forties with active or convalescent COVID-19. CDR3 in amino acids: CASSYPQDRINSPLHF. The CDR3 coding sequence is TGTGCCAGCAGTTACCCCCAGGACAGGATTAATTCACCCCTCCACTTT.